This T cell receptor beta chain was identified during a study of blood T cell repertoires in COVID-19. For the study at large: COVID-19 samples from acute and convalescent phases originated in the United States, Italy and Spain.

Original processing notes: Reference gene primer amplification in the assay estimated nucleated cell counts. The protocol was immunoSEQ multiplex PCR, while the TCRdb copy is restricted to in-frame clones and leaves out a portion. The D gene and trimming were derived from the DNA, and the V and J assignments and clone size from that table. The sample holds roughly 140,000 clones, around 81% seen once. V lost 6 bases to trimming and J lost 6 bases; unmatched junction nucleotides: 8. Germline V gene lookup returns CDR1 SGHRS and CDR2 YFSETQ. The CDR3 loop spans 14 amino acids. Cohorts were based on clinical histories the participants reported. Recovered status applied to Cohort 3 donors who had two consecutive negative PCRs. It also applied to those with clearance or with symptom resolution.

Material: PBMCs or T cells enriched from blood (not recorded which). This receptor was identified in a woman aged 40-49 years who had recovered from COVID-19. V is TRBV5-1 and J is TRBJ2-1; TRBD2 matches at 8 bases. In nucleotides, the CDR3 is TGCGCCAGCACCGGGGGGGCCTATATCAATGAGCAGTTCTTC. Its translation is CASTGGAYINEQFF.